This TCR beta chain is drawn from a study of shared clonotypes between healthy human individuals. Only in-frame clones appear in the TCRdb table, and some are missing; sequencing was by immunoSEQ multiplex PCR. The sample has millions of clones; roughly 95% are singletons. Germline V gene data show CDR1 as SGHRS and CDR2 as YFSETQ. CDR3 length: 11 amino acids. The germline V and J ends were trimmed by 0 bases and 5 bases, with 3 bases remaining between them. Whole-study results and caveats: Clonotypes that were shared across four donors made up 4% to 6% of naive CD4 clonotypes. Larger estimated richness was generally seen in naive subsets than in memory subsets. The rarefaction results pointed to incomplete sorted-subset sequencing despite large depth.

Positively selected for CCR7, the CD45RO-negative cells used as naive CD8 cells excluded terminally differentiated effector memory CD45RA+ cells. Recent acute infections and vaccinations were absent in the healthy HIV-negative adult donors. A note on this clone: Its matching antigen is unknown.

The clonotype comes from a man younger than 35 in good health. The chain couples TRBV5-1 to TRBJ2-7; D remains ambiguous. Specimen: naive CD8+ T cells sorted from blood. The chain's CDR3 is CASSLVDEQYF. CDR3 bases: TGCGCCAGCAGCTTGGTAGACGAGCAGTACTTC.